This TCR beta chain emerged from a study of neurological immune-mediated disorders (dated by TCRdb to 2018 to 2020). The study in broad terms: Of the roughly 34 multiple sclerosis patients, some 31 had relapsing-remitting MS and 3 had secondary progressive MS. Alongside PBMC samples, the set of more than 80 TCR-beta libraries contained longitudinal samples, technical triplicates, and paired CD4+ and CD8+ T-cell subsets that had been sorted. Using UMI-based sequencing, the study compared peripheral blood TCR-beta repertoires from patients with HTLV-I-associated myelopathy (HAM/TSP), patients with multiple sclerosis, and healthy controls. Of the approximately 66 subjects in the cohort, around 15 were HAM/TSP patients, some 34 were multiple sclerosis patients, and around 20 were healthy controls.

There are many counts of this clonotype. This receptor's antigen is unknown. Per-nucleotide qualities are absent, and no much larger clonotype sits a single base away. cDNA was synthesized by template-switch 5'RACE using a primer with a 10-nucleotide random unique molecular identifier that tagged each TCR transcript. Every sequencing run yielded over 170 million TCR-beta sequences covering 15-18 subjects. The RNeasy kit was used to extract total RNA. Using the KAPA Real-time Library Amplification kit, TCR-beta VDJ regions were amplified with primers for the TCR constant region and the 5'RACE anchor. Sample indexes and Illumina adaptors were added in a first PCR, and a second PCR then increased library yield. After Ampure bead purification, the roughly 650 bp TCR product was size-selected on a 2% E-gel SizeSelection system. Before pooling, library quality was assessed on a Bioanalyzer, concentration was determined with Qubit, and library quantification was performed with the Kapa Library Quantification kit. Paired-end 2 x 150 bp sequencing of the libraries was performed on an Illumina HiSeq 2500. To increase sequence diversity, roughly 24-32% phiX was spiked into each library pool. The published analysis was carried out like this. Quality-filtered reads were processed with the UMI-based MiGEC pipeline, which removed over 85% of raw TCR sequences during error correction. VDJ genes were aligned to IMGT germline references, and clonotypes were defined by unique CDR3 amino acid sequence plus V-J genes. Clonal expansion, Shannon diversity, and CDR3 relatedness (CalcPairwiseDistances, ClusterSamples) were evaluated with VDJtools, and phylogenetic trees were built with CLCbio workbench. A clone was classed as expanded if it had 8 or more unique UMIs, a cutoff based on coefficient-of-variation modelling across technical triplicates. TCRdb trimmed public reads at Q25 via fastp, called clones via MiXCR and kept in-frame beta chains. All rows with the same CDR3 protein become a single entry with the most common DNA and genes. TCRdb's processing, not the authors', yielded these V and J calls. Present in this sample are about 55,000 distinct CDR3 sequences, approximately 3.8% of which were seen just once. The ten largest account for roughly 1.7% of the sample.

Unsorted PBMC libraries were generated from 2 million PBMCs stored in RNAlater at -80 °C until RNA extraction. The multiple sclerosis patients were enrolled in a US clinical protocol that used magnetic resonance imaging to evaluate disease progression. Peripheral blood was subjected to Ficoll-Hypaque density gradient centrifugation to isolate PBMCs, which were then cryopreserved in liquid nitrogen. General findings and caveats noted by the study authors: No identical CDR3 amino acid sequences were shared among expanded clones across subjects, suggesting private TCR-beta repertoires in all groups. The MS cluster showed no association with clinical or MRI features, and the authors stated that larger cohorts are needed. In phylogenetic analysis, the repertoires of 18 of 34 MS patients grouped into a cluster of related CDR3 sequences, which suggests a possible signature at the repertoire level. The highest TCR clonal expansion was observed in HAM/TSP patients, whereas the lowest was observed in MS patients, even when compared with healthy controls.

The CDR3, from cysteine to phenylalanine, totals 17 residues. Left in the record is the CDR3 DNA by itself, 51 bases read in frame from the first base. V was cut back by 5 bases and J by 2 bases, leaving a gap of 16 bases between them. Via the germline V gene, CDR1 is SGHTA and CDR2 FQGTGA. The TCR was taken from a man aged 25 to 45 with multiple sclerosis. The sequenced material came from PBMCs. This receptor chain uses TRBV7-3 and TRBJ2-6; the D gene is possibly TRBD1, with 6 bases matching. CDR3 region: CASSPLAGAAGANVLTF. Here is the DNA: TGTGCCAGCAGCCCCCTTGCAGGGGCGGCTGGGGCCAACGTCCTGACTTTC.